This TCR beta chain originates from a study of control samples from healthy donors and cancer patients. TCRdb keeps only in-frame clones here, not all; method: immunoSEQ multiplex PCR. The sample consists of approximately 160,000 clones, 92% of them appearing once. CDR3 size: 14 residues. Trimming pared 2 bases from V and 3 bases from J, leaving 9 bases between. From germline, CDR1 is MNHEY and CDR2 SVGAGI. The chain joins TRBV6-5 to TRBJ2-3, with D perhaps TRBD1 (6 bases). Sequencing input: blood. This TCR was sampled from a woman aged 25-40 years in good health. This CDR3 reads CASSYRTGTDTQYF. Here the CDR3 DNA reads TGTGCCAGCAGTTACCGTACAGGGACAGATACGCAGTATTTT.